This T cell receptor beta chain was sequenced for a study of blood T cell repertoires in COVID-19. The overall study: T cells, B-cell-depleted T cells, or PBMCs provided the cDNA or gDNA that served as material.

Clinical history as reported by participants underpinned cohort assignment. Donors of Cohort 3 who recovered were those that had two negative PCRs, clearance, or symptom resolution. Assay used: immunoSEQ multiplex PCR; TCRdb lists only in-frame clones, some missing. This sample has around 230,000 clones, with approximately 75% found just once. Germline CDR1 reads SGHVS; CDR2 reads FNYEAQ. Trimming at V came to 4 bases and at J to 7 bases, leaving 6 bases not matched to a gene. The CDR3 contains 16 residues. The sequence came from a man aged 35 to 55 who had recovered from COVID-19. The chain links TRBV7-6 to TRBJ2-1, with 14 bases aligning to TRBD2. The sequencing sample was made of PBMCs or T cells enriched from blood (not recorded which). The CDR3 sequence: CASSSGLAGGINEQFF. Written as DNA, the CDR3 is TGTGCCAGCAGCTCCGGACTAGCGGGAGGAATTAATGAGCAGTTCTTC.